The 19 T cell receptor beta chains below were found in one sample sequenced in a study of blood T cell repertoires in COVID-19. Data came from immunoSEQ multiplex PCR; TCRdb stores just in-frame clones and leaves some out. This repertoire shows roughly 320,000 clones, 90% to 95% found once; its top ten account for around 3.9%. Sequenced input: PBMCs or T cells enriched from blood (not recorded which). These receptors were obtained from a young woman who had been exposed to COVID-19.

V gene TRBV24-1 combines with J gene TRBJ1-5, with 7 bases that match TRBD1. Germline assignment: CDR1 KGHDR and CDR2 SFDVKD. The CDR3 extends over 12 amino acids. The trim removed 7 bases at V and 5 bases at J, leaving 1 base unmatched. CDR3 bases: TGTGCCACCAGAGGGGGCCATCAGCCCCAGCATTTT. This translates into CATRGGHQPQHF.

This CDR3 is CASSEEDMWTGGYYGYTF. The CDR3 coding sequence is TGTGCCAGCAGTGAAGAAGATATGTGGACAGGGGGCTACTATGGCTACACCTTC. This chain connects TRBV6-1 to TRBJ1-2; 11 positions match TRBD1. In germline, CDR1 is MNHNS, CDR2 SASEGT. Losses at the gene ends were 1 base for V and 3 bases for J; bases not matched to a gene: 10. This CDR3 has 18 residues.

J is TRBJ1-1 and V is TRBV5-1; D remains ambiguous. Germline V lookup: CDR1 SGHRS, CDR2 YFSETQ. V shed 3 bases and J shed 0 bases, with 9 bases lying between them. The CDR3 sequence is 14 residues long. The CDR3 region is CASSSGIMNTEAFF. CDR3 coding DNA: TGCGCCAGCAGCTCGGGGATAATGAACACTGAAGCTTTCTTT. Complete variable domain (other parts from reference TRBV5-1 and TRBJ1-1): KAGVTQTPRYLIKTRGQQVTLSCSPISGHRSVSWYQQTPGQGLQFLFEYFSETQRNKGNFPGRFSGRQFSNSRSEMNVSTLELGDSALYLCASSSGIMNTEAFFGQGTRLTVV.

The chain joins TRBV20-1 to TRBJ1-1; D gene uncertain. Looked up from germline, CDR1 is DFQATT and CDR2 is SNEGSKA (reference sequence). There are 10 residues in the CDR3. With 7 bases removed from V and 6 bases from J, the gap between germline ends came to 9 bases. CDR3 DNA: TGCAGTGGCTATAAGTCTGAAGCTTTCTTT. It translates to CSGYKSEAFF.

The chain is built from TRBV5-1 and TRBJ2-2, with D perhaps matching TRBD2 (6 bases). Germline V gene lookup returns CDR1 SGHRS and CDR2 YFSETQ. The CDR3 contains 15 residues. V dropped 0 bases and J dropped 1 base, with 7 bases sitting between them. The CDR3 spells CASSLDGGNTGELFF. The CDR3 nucleotides are TGCGCCAGCAGCTTGGACGGGGGGAACACCGGGGAGCTGTTTTTT.

The rearrangement joins TRBV9 to TRBJ2-2; weak D call: TRBD1 (6 bases). CDR3 length equals 15 residues. V dropped 0 bases and J dropped 2 bases, with 8 bases sitting between them. In germline, CDR1 is SGDLS, CDR2 YYNGEE. The CDR3 reads CASSVEGHNTGELFF. The CDR3 bases are TGTGCCAGCAGCGTAGAGGGACATAACACCGGGGAGCTGTTTTTT.

This chain connects TRBV5-4 to TRBJ1-2; a possible D gene is TRBD1 (5 bases). Between the trimmed V and J ends, which lost 1 base and 8 bases, there was a span of 12 bases. The CDR3 is made up of 13 amino acids. From germline, CDR1 is SGHNT and CDR2 YYREEE (reference sequence). This chain's CDR3 is CASSLPGPPGYTF. CDR3 DNA sequence: TGTGCCAGCAGCTTGCCAGGGCCCCCCGGCTACACCTTC.

The chain employs TRBV15 and TRBJ1-5, with 9 bases that match TRBD1. Germline V lookup: CDR1 LNHNV, CDR2 YYDKDF (reference sequence). Trimming at V came to 6 bases and at J to 5 bases, leaving 5 bases not matched to a gene. CDR3 length equals 14 residues. In DNA, the CDR3 is TGTGCCACCAGTACCGGGACAGGGCATCAGCCCCAGCATTTT. Protein sequence: CATSTGTGHQPQHF.

This chain links TRBV4-2 with TRBJ1-2; D unclear. CDR3 length equals 16 residues. CDR1 and CDR2 from the germline V gene are LGHNA and YNFKEQ. Trimming pared 0 bases from V and 4 bases from J, leaving 15 bases between. CDR3 residues: CASSQDSNSRGYGYTF. Here the CDR3 DNA reads TGTGCCAGCAGCCAAGATTCAAATTCTCGGGGCTATGGCTACACCTTC.

The gene calls are TRBV4-3 and TRBJ1-4, with D hard to call. The ends were cut back, 1 base at V and 8 bases at J, with 14 bases in the middle. Germline values: CDR1 LGHNA, CDR2 YSLEER. The CDR3 has 15 amino acids. This chain's CDR3 is CASSQVDEGGEKLFF. The DNA for the CDR3 is TGCGCCAGCAGCCAAGTGGATGAAGGAGGAGAAAAACTGTTTTTT.

The chain has TRBV6-5 and TRBJ1-1; a possible D gene is TRBD1 (6 bases). The germline gives CDR1 MNHEY, CDR2 SVGAGI. Trimming took 7 bases from V and 0 from J, leaving 12 bases between them. The CDR3 extends over 14 amino acids. The CDR3 DNA reads as TGTGCCAGCACCCTGGACAGAATGAACACTGAAGCTTTCTTT. This translates into CASTLDRMNTEAFF.

The chain joins TRBV5-1 to TRBJ2-3; TRBD2 matches at 10 bases. The CDR3 sequence is 15 residues long. The ends lost 2 bases at V and 2 bases at J; junction bases unmatched: 2. CDR1 is SGHRS, CDR2 YFSETQ, per germline. CDR3: CASSFTSGDTDTQYF. The CDR3 coding sequence is TGCGCCAGCAGCTTCACTAGCGGGGACACAGATACGCAGTATTTT.

Only a few counts were recorded for this clone. V and J are TRBV5-1 and TRBJ2-7, with D tentatively TRBD1 (5 bases). CDR1 and CDR2 (germline): SGHRS, YFSETQ. The CDR3 extends over 14 amino acids. V shed 0 bases and J shed 3 bases, with 10 bases lying between them. The CDR3 nucleotides are TGCGCCAGCAGCTTGGGGGGCAGAGACTACGAGCAGTACTTC. Its protein product is CASSLGGRDYEQYF.

This chain uses TRBV5-1 with TRBJ1-2; D is unclear. The V gene lost 0 bases and the J gene lost 5 bases, with 11 bases spanning the gap. Germline assignment: CDR1 SGHRS and CDR2 YFSETQ. The CDR3 length is 14 residues. CDR3 nucleotides: TGCGCCAGCAGCTTGGCTGGACGAGGGTATGGCTACACCTTC. Encoded protein: CASSLAGRGYGYTF.

This chain uses TRBV18 with TRBJ1-5; tentatively, D is TRBD1 (6 bases). The CDR3 loop spans 14 amino acids. Germline assignment: CDR1 KGHSH and CDR2 LQKENI. With 6 bases removed from V and 5 bases from J, the gap between germline ends came to 14 bases. CDR3 coding DNA: TGTGCCAGCTCTACCTGGGGGCTGGATCAGCCCCAGCATTTT. Residues: CASSTWGLDQPQHF. The full variable domain, its missing parts supplied by reference TRBV18 and TRBJ1-5, is NAGVMQNPRHLVRRRGQEARLRCSPMKGHSHVYWYRQLPEEGLKFMVYLQKENIIDESGMPKERFSAEFPKEGPSILRIQQVVRGDSAAYFCASSTWGLDQPQHFGDGTRLSIL.

Only one count was recorded for this clone. The rearrangement uses TRBV21-1 and TRBJ1-3; the D segment call TRBD1 is taken from the table without a DNA check. TRBV21-1 is a listed pseudogene. CDR3 length: 16 amino acids. This CDR3 is CASSKVPRASGNTIYF. The CDR3 region has the DNA TGTGCCAGCAGCAAAGTTCCCAGGGCTTCGGGAAACACCATATATTTT.

The rearrangement joins TRBV5-1 to TRBJ2-5, with 7 positions matching TRBD1. Germline V lookup: CDR1 SGHRS, CDR2 YFSETQ. V lost 5 bases and J lost 2; bases outside the gene matches: 9. This CDR3 is 15 amino acids long. CDR3 region: CASRGETGKQETQYF. CDR3 coding DNA: TGCGCCAGCAGGGGAGAGACAGGGAAACAAGAGACCCAGTACTTC.

The chain employs TRBV5-4 and TRBJ1-2; TRBD1 is a possible D gene (6 bases). Per the germline V gene, CDR1 is SGHNT and CDR2 is YYREEE (reference sequence). The CDR3 has 17 amino acids. Trimming removed 4 bases from V and 2 bases from J, with 21 bases in between. The CDR3 DNA sequence: TGTGCCAGCAGCCCTATGTCCGGGACACCCGAGAACTATGGCTACACCTTC. This gives the protein CASSPMSGTPENYGYTF.

The gene calls are TRBV5-1 and TRBJ2-7; D is unresolved. V gave up 0 bases and J gave up 5 bases, with 6 bases separating them. In germline, CDR1 is SGHRS, CDR2 YFSETQ. This CDR3 has 12 residues. CDR3 bases: TGCGCCAGCAGCTTGGGTCCCGACGAGCAGTACTTC. Residues: CASSLGPDEQYF. Complete variable domain (other parts from reference TRBV5-1 and TRBJ2-7): KAGVTQTPRYLIKTRGQQVTLSCSPISGHRSVSWYQQTPGQGLQFLFEYFSETQRNKGNFPGRFSGRQFSNSRSEMNVSTLELGDSALYLCASSLGPDEQYFGPGTRLTVT.